The 14 T cell receptor beta chains below come from one sample, sequenced in a study of blood T cell repertoires in COVID-19. Assay used: immunoSEQ multiplex PCR; TCRdb lists only in-frame clones, some missing. This table holds 95,000 to 100,000 clones, around 93% found once. Sample: peripheral blood. Receptors were obtained from a man in his fifties or sixties with acute or convalescent COVID-19.

The rearrangement links TRBV7-9 to TRBJ1-4, with 8 positions matching TRBD1. V was clipped by 5 bases and J by 7 bases; unmatched bases: 6. The CDR3 contains 14 residues. Germline values: CDR1 SEHNR, CDR2 FQNEAQ (reference sequence). The DNA for the CDR3 is TGTGCCAGCAGCCCCGGACAGGGACCTGAAAAACTGTTTTTT. It specifies CASSPGQGPEKLFF. The entire variable domain, with the rest obtained from reference TRBV7-9 and TRBJ1-4, is as follows: DTGVSQNPRHKITKRGQNVTFRCDPISEHNRLYWYRQTLGQGPEFLTYFQNEAQLEKSRLLSDRFSAERPKGSFSTLEIQRTEQGDSAMYLCASSPGQGPEKLFFGSGTQLSVL.

This rearrangement joins TRBV12-5 to TRBJ1-1, with TRBD1 identical over 9 bases. Germline-derived CDR1 and CDR2 are LGHNT and FRNRAP. This CDR3 contains 17 residues. V was pared by 2 bases and J by 1 base, with 8 bases of the junction left unmatched. The CDR3 sequence: CASGLTRTGATNTEAFF. As DNA, the CDR3 is TGTGCTAGTGGTTTGACACGGACAGGGGCTACGAACACTGAAGCTTTCTTT. The variable domain in full, completed from reference TRBV12-5 and TRBJ1-1, reads DARVTQTPRHKVTEMGQEVTMRCQPILGHNTVFWYRQTMMQGLELLAYFRNRAPLDDSGMPKDRFSAEMPDATLATLKIQPSEPRDSAVYFCASGLTRTGATNTEAFFGQGTRLTVV.

The chain couples TRBV18 to TRBJ1-1, with D possibly TRBD1 on 5 matching bases. The CDR3 loop spans 15 amino acids. Germline CDR1 KGHSH, CDR2 LQKENI. Trimming removed 3 bases at V and 3 bases at J, with 14 bases between. For the CDR3, the DNA is TGTGCCAGCTCACCGCTCCGGGCCAGGGACACTGAAGCTTTCTTT. It yields the protein CASSPLRARDTEAFF.

For this clone: Other nucleotide sequences in the sample specify the same CDR3. J is TRBJ1-1 and V is TRBV21-1; the table gives TRBD1 as D, unverified against the DNA. TRBV21-1 is an annotated pseudogene. The CDR3 length is 10 residues. The CDR3 sequence: CASSKCRVGF. DNA for the CDR3: TGTGCCAGCAGCAAATGCAGGGTAGGTTTT.

In its sample, this clone was seen once. This sequence joins TRBV6-5 and TRBJ2-5, with D maybe TRBD1 (6 bases). This CDR3 has 15 residues. CDR1 is MNHEY and CDR2 is SVGAGI in the germline V gene. V was cut by 6 bases and J by 9 bases, with 23 bases left in between. The CDR3 spells CASSLTTGYQSAQYF. The CDR3 bases are TGTGCCAGCAGCCTCACAACAGGGTACCAAAGCGCCCAGTACTTC.

The rearrangement links TRBV6-5 to TRBJ2-6, with 8 bases fitting TRBD1. The CDR3 extends over 16 amino acids. V gave up 2 bases and J gave up 2 bases; unmatched junction bases: 2. Per germline, CDR1 MNHEY and CDR2 SVGAGI. The CDR3: CASSYQTGAGANVLTF. CDR3 bases: TGTGCCAGCAGTTACCAGACAGGGGCTGGGGCCAACGTCCTGACTTTC.

The gene calls are TRBV5-1 and TRBJ2-3, with D perhaps TRBD1 (6 bases). CDR3 size: 14 residues. V lost 8 bases, J lost 3 bases, and 16 bases lay in between. Germline V gives CDR1 SGHRS, CDR2 YFSETQ. CDR3 sequence (DNA): TGCGCCAGTTCAGAGGGGGATGTGACAGATACGCAGTATTTT. It is translated as CASSEGDVTDTQYF.

A single count supports this clone. The chain is built from TRBV7-2 and TRBJ1-4; D is unresolved. Germline-derived CDR1 and CDR2 are SGHTA and FQGNSA. The CDR3 consists of 13 residues. V lost 1 base and J lost 6, with 6 bases in between. The CDR3 is CASSLGGYEKLFF. In DNA, the CDR3 is TGTGCCAGCAGCTTAGGCGGTTATGAAAAACTGTTTTTT.

The chain recombines TRBV19 with TRBJ2-7, with a possible D match to TRBD2 (5 bases). The germline V and J ends were trimmed by 3 bases and 7 bases, with 19 bases remaining between them. Germline V gene sequence: CDR1 LNHDA, CDR2 SQIVND (reference sequence). The CDR3 loop spans 15 amino acids. The CDR3 nucleotides read TGTGCCAGTAGTATGCGCGGACCGGGGATGGAAGAGCAGTACTTC. It encodes CASSMRGPGMEEQYF. The whole variable domain, remainder taken from reference TRBV19 and TRBJ2-7, is DGGITQSPKYLFRKEGQNVTLSCEQNLNHDAMYWYRQDPGQGLRLIYYSQIVNDFQKGDIAEGYSVSREKKESFPLTVTSAQKNPTAFYLCASSMRGPGMEEQYFGPGTRLTVT.

The CDR3 region is CASSVTGEGYTF. CDR3 bases: TGTGCCAGTAGCGTCACAGGGGAGGGCTACACCTTC. The chain has TRBV19 and TRBJ1-2; 7 bases map to TRBD1. Germline CDR1 reads LNHDA; CDR2 reads SQIVND (reference sequence). This CDR3 region has 12 residues. V trimming: 6 bases; J trimming: 8 bases; junction bases outside the gene matches: 6.

The CDR3 nucleotides read TGCGCCAGCAGTGAGTCGACTTGGAAGGCCCTCCACTTT. It codes for CASSESTWKALHF. The chain employs TRBV10-2 and TRBJ1-6; D gene ambiguous. The CDR3 spans 13 residues. V lost 0 bases, J lost 14 bases, and 11 bases lay in between. Germline assignment: CDR1 WSHSY and CDR2 SAAADI.

CDR3 coding DNA: TGTGCCAGCAGCCGGTTGGGAGGGGGTGAAAAACTGTTTTTT. Protein: CASSRLGGGEKLFF. The genes are TRBV7-9 and TRBJ1-4; D might be TRBD1 (6 bases). CDR3 length: 14 amino acids. Trimming left V 5 bases short and J 7 bases short, with 14 bases between. CDR1 is SEHNR and CDR2 is FQNEAQ in the germline V gene (reference sequence).

The chain has TRBV6-1 and TRBJ2-7; 9 bases map to TRBD1. CDR3 length equals 16 residues. V lost 4 bases and J lost 4; bases outside the gene matches: 11. Germline CDR1 and CDR2: MNHNS and SASEGT. CDR3: CASSGETGTGIYEQYF. Written as DNA, the CDR3 is TGTGCCAGCAGTGGAGAAACCGGGACAGGGATATACGAGCAGTACTTC.

The chain joins TRBV14 to TRBJ2-3; no firm D call. The CDR3 length is 17 residues. Between the trimmed V and J ends, which lost 1 base and 1 base, there was a span of 15 bases. Germline assignment: CDR1 SGHDN and CDR2 FVKESK. Written as DNA, the CDR3 is TGTGCCAGCAGCCAAGGCAGGCTCAATTTTCGCACAGATACGCAGTATTTT. Its protein is CASSQGRLNFRTDTQYF.